The 31 T cell receptor beta chains below all came from one sample that was sequenced in a study of blood T cell repertoires in COVID-19. Libraries were prepared by immunoSEQ multiplex PCR; TCRdb keeps only in-frame clonotypes and omits some of them. The sample has 110,000 or so clones; about 85% are singletons. The sample taken for sequencing was peripheral blood. The origin of the receptors is a woman in her fifties or sixties with COVID-19, enrolled during active disease.

The V call is TRBV3-1 (or the pseudogene TRBV3-2), the J call TRBJ1-2, with TRBD1 matching 9 bases. The CDR3 runs 14 residues. Germline V gives CDR1 LGHDT, CDR2 YNNKEL (reference sequence). V dropped 3 bases and J dropped 5; count of bases not matched to a gene: 4. CDR3 protein: CASSHRDRVYGYTF. In DNA, the CDR3 is TGTGCCAGCAGCCACAGGGACAGGGTGTATGGCTACACCTTC.

V usage is TRBV29-1 and J usage is TRBJ1-2, with TRBD1 as a possible D gene (6 bases). Germline CDR1 reads SQVTM; CDR2 reads ANQGSEA. The length of the CDR3 is 15 residues. V was shortened by 6 bases and J by 2 bases, with 19 bases between the two germline ends. The CDR3 loop is CSVKIWAGANYGYTF. Here the CDR3 DNA reads TGCAGCGTCAAGATTTGGGCAGGGGCAAACTATGGCTACACCTTC.

The rearrangement uses TRBV5-4 and TRBJ1-2; 10 bases are shared with TRBD1. The CDR3 contains 16 residues. With 4 bases clipped from V and 8 bases from J, the junction kept 14 bases outside the gene matches. Looked up from germline, CDR1 is SGHNT and CDR2 is YYREEE (reference sequence). The CDR3 DNA follows: TGTGCCAGCAGCCAAACCCGGGACAGGGGAGGTAGAGGCTACACCTTC. This gives the protein CASSQTRDRGGRGYTF.

The rearrangement joins TRBV10-2 to TRBJ2-1; tentatively, D is TRBD2 (7 bases). The germline V and J ends were trimmed by 5 bases and 7 bases, with 12 bases remaining between them. Germline CDR1 is WSHSY and CDR2 is SAAADI. The CDR3 contains 13 residues. CDR3 amino acids: CASSRGAGNEQFF. DNA for the CDR3: TGCGCCAGCAGTCGGGGGGCGGGGAATGAGCAGTTCTTC.

The chain is built from TRBV27 and TRBJ2-5, with D tentatively TRBD1 (5 bases). The germline CDR1 and CDR2 sequences are MNHEY and SMNVEV (reference sequence). V dropped 4 bases and J dropped 4 bases, with 16 bases sitting between them. The CDR3 covers 15 residues. CDR3 DNA sequence: TGTGCCAGCAGTTGGGGCAAGGAGTTTTCAGAGACCCAGTACTTC. Its protein product is CASSWGKEFSETQYF.

The V call is TRBV7-2, the J call TRBJ2-1, with a tentative D call TRBD1 (6 bases). CDR3 length: 13 amino acids. The ends were cut back, 5 bases at V and 4 bases at J, with 9 bases in the middle. CDR1 and CDR2 from the germline V gene are SGHTA and FQGNSA. The CDR3 region has the DNA TGTGCCAGCAGCCCCGGGACATACAATGAGCAGTTCTTC. Its translation: CASSPGTYNEQFF.

This clone was observed once. V gene TRBV5-4 combines with J gene TRBJ1-3; tentative D call: TRBD1 (6 bases). CDR3 length equals 15 residues. Trimming removed 6 bases from V and 1 base from J, with 14 bases in between. CDR1 and CDR2 (germline): SGHNT, YYREEE (reference sequence). CDR3 nucleotides: TGTGCCAGCAACGTAGAGGGGGAGTCTGGAAACACCATATATTTT. It codes for CASNVEGESGNTIYF.

The chain uses TRBV4-1 and TRBJ2-3; maybe TRBD1 (6 bases). V lost 4 bases and J lost 1, with 18 bases in between. The CDR3 spans 17 residues. The germline V gene encodes CDR1 MGHRA and CDR2 YSYEKL. The DNA of the CDR3 is TGCGCCAGCAGCCCCTACGTACAGGGCTTGGGCACAGATACGCAGTATTTT. Its translation: CASSPYVQGLGTDTQYF.

As DNA, the CDR3 is TGCGCCAGCAGCCAGTTACAGGGGCCAACTAATGAAAAACTGTTTTTT. Translated, it gives CASSQLQGPTNEKLFF. This chain joins TRBV4-3 and TRBJ1-4; 7 nucleotides line up with TRBD1. Trimming cost V 3 bases and J 0 bases; bases outside gene matches: 4. Looked up from germline, CDR1 is LGHNA and CDR2 is YSLEER. CDR3 size: 16 residues.

The rearrangement links TRBV27 to TRBJ1-2; 7 bases are shared with TRBD1. V dropped 3 bases and J dropped 3; count of bases not matched to a gene: 7. Germline CDR1 and CDR2: MNHEY and SMNVEV (reference sequence). This CDR3 is built from 15 residues. The CDR3 sequence: CASSFQAGQYYGYTF. CDR3 nucleotide sequence: TGTGCCAGCAGTTTCCAGGCGGGACAGTACTATGGCTACACCTTC.

The gene calls are TRBV4-1 and TRBJ1-5; no definite D call. This CDR3 spans 15 amino acids. V shed 1 base and J shed 3 bases, with 10 bases lying between them. Germline loops: CDR1 MGHRA, CDR2 YSYEKL. CDR3 DNA sequence: TGCGCCAGCAGCCAAGGGCAGGCGAACAATCAGCCCCAGCATTTT. Protein product: CASSQGQANNQPQHF.

The CDR3 DNA reads as TGCGCCAGCAGACTCATGACTAGCGGGGGGGACTACGAGCAGTACTTC. Translating it yields CASRLMTSGGDYEQYF. The V call is TRBV4-3, the J call TRBJ2-7; 14 bases agree with TRBD2. The CDR3 is 16 amino acids. J was trimmed by 3 bases and V by 6 bases; bases with no gene match: 7. Germline V gene data show CDR1 as LGHNA and CDR2 as YSLEER.

The V gene is TRBV24-1, the J gene TRBJ2-7; weak D call: TRBD2 (5 bases). The ends were cut back, 3 bases at V and 2 bases at J, with 16 bases in the middle. There are 16 residues in the CDR3. Germline-derived CDR1 and CDR2 are KGHDR and SFDVKD. CDR3 bases: TGTGCCACCAGTGATCCGCGGGCCGATGGCCCCTACGAGCAGTACTTC. This sequence encodes CATSDPRADGPYEQYF.

The V and J genes are TRBV5-6 and TRBJ1-3; D might be TRBD1 (5 bases). Germline V CDR1 and CDR2: SGHDT, YYEEEE. Trimming pared 2 bases from V and 0 bases from J, leaving 6 bases between. The CDR3 totals 14 residues. The CDR3 DNA sequence: TGTGCCAGCAGCTTTCAGGGCTCTGGAAACACCATATATTTT. Its translation is CASSFQGSGNTIYF.

This clone was detected only a few times. The V gene is TRBV28, the J gene TRBJ1-1; perhaps TRBD1 as D (5 bases). Trimming left V 3 bases short and J 6 bases short, with 14 bases between. Per the germline V gene, CDR1 is MDHEN and CDR2 is SYDVKM. The CDR3 consists of 14 residues. The CDR3 nucleotides read TGTGCCAGCAGTTTCTCCCGGGGGGTCGCTGAAGCTTTCTTT. Protein product: CASSFSRGVAEAFF. The full variable domain, with the rest looked up from reference TRBV28 and TRBJ1-1, is DVKVTQSSRYLVKRTGEKVFLECVQDMDHENMFWYRQDPGLGLRLIYFSYDVKMKEKGDIPEGYSVSREKKERFSLILESASTNQTSMYLCASSFSRGVAEAFFGQGTRLTVV.

The rearrangement joins TRBV5-1 to TRBJ1-4; no clear D gene. The CDR3 has 15 amino acids. The germline gives CDR1 SGHRS, CDR2 YFSETQ. Between the trimmed V and J ends, which lost 0 bases and 8 bases, there was a span of 14 bases. The CDR3 DNA reads TGCGCCAGCAGCTTGGATTCCGGGAGAGAAGAAAAACTGTTTTTT. Translation: CASSLDSGREEKLFF.

The chain carries TRBV7-8 and TRBJ1-4; D call uncertain. Trimming took 4 bases from V and 7 from J, leaving 13 bases between them. Germline lookup yields CDR1 SGHVS and CDR2 FQNEAQ. The CDR3 has 14 residues. The CDR3 DNA is TGTGCCAGCAGCTCTTCTCCCTGGAGTGAAAAACTGTTTTTT. This codes for CASSSSPWSEKLFF. The full variable domain, completed using reference TRBV7-8 and TRBJ1-4, is GAGVSQSPRYKVAKRGQDVALRCDPISGHVSLFWYQQALGQGPEFLTYFQNEAQLDKSGLPSDRFFAERPEGSVSTLKIQRTQQEDSAVYLCASSSSPWSEKLFFGSGTQLSVL.

This clone turned up a few times. The chain recombines TRBV7-8 with TRBJ2-1; D possibly corresponds to TRBD2 (5 bases). The CDR3 spans 17 residues. Trimming pared 5 bases from V and 6 bases from J, leaving 23 bases between. Per the germline V gene, CDR1 is SGHVS and CDR2 is FQNEAQ. The CDR3 DNA reads TGTGCCAGCAGCGTAGTAACGTCCCAACCCGGGGTCAATGAGCAGTTCTTC. This codes for CASSVVTSQPGVNEQFF.

The chain joins TRBV27 to TRBJ2-7, with D perhaps matching TRBD1 (5 bases). CDR1 MNHEY and CDR2 SMNVEV come from the germline V gene (reference sequence). Trimming cost V 2 bases and J 4 bases, with 15 bases left between them. The CDR3 is 15 amino acids. The CDR3 loop reads CASSLGAQPGYEQYF. The CDR3 DNA reads TGTGCCAGCAGTTTAGGGGCCCAGCCTGGATACGAGCAGTACTTC.

This chain connects TRBV6-2 or TRBV6-3 to TRBJ2-3, with D tentatively TRBD1 (6 bases). V was cut by 2 bases and J by 0 bases, with 12 bases left in between. The CDR3 is 16 residues long. The V gene's germline CDR1 is MNHEY and CDR2 SVGEGT. CDR3 residues: CASSYPDSPSTDTQYF. The CDR3 region has the DNA TGTGCCAGCAGTTACCCGGACAGCCCTAGCACAGATACGCAGTATTTT.

The J gene is TRBJ1-2, the V gene TRBV19; 7 nucleotides agree with TRBD1. CDR1 and CDR2 (germline): LNHDA, SQIVND (reference sequence). This CDR3 region has 16 residues. The junction had 12 bases not matched to a gene; V was cut back by 4 bases and J by 4 bases. The CDR3 is CASSKAGGTAFYGYTF. The CDR3 DNA follows: TGTGCCAGTAGTAAGGCAGGCGGGACAGCCTTCTATGGCTACACCTTC.

The genes are TRBV30 and TRBJ2-4; possible D gene TRBD2, 7 bases. Trimming left V 4 bases short and J 4 bases short, with 20 bases between. Germline CDR1 GTSNPN, CDR2 SVGIG (reference sequence). The CDR3 is 16 residues long. The CDR3 coding sequence is TGTGCCTGGACGGGGGGCCCTGCCGCCGGGAAAAACATTCAGTACTTC. Amino acids: CAWTGGPAAGKNIQYF.

This clone is a singleton in its sample. The gene calls are TRBV9 and TRBJ2-5; 9 bases are shared with TRBD2. Per the germline V gene, CDR1 is SGDLS and CDR2 is YYNGEE. The ends lost 4 bases at V and 3 bases at J; junction bases unmatched: 13. CDR3 length: 17 residues. The DNA of the CDR3 is TGTGCCAGCAGCTCAGGGGGTGGGACTAGCTGGGAAGAGACCCAGTACTTC. Protein product: CASSSGGGTSWEETQYF.

The chain uses TRBV7-2 and TRBJ1-2, with D maybe TRBD1 (6 bases). CDR3 length: 15 amino acids. The germline V gene has CDR1 SGHTA and CDR2 FQGNSA. V shed 2 bases and J shed 5 bases, with 15 bases lying between them. The CDR3 here is CASSLTQQRGYGYTF. The CDR3 nucleotides read TGTGCCAGCAGCTTAACTCAGCAAAGGGGGTATGGCTACACCTTC.

The chain recombines TRBV30 with TRBJ1-4, with no clear D. V lost 2 bases and J lost 7, with 8 bases in between. Germline V gives CDR1 GTSNPN, CDR2 SVGIG (reference sequence). CDR3 length: 12 amino acids. CDR3 sequence: CAWSRQGEKLFF. In nucleotides, the CDR3 is TGTGCCTGGAGTCGACAAGGTGAAAAACTGTTTTTT.

The V call is TRBV18, the J call TRBJ2-3; TRBD2 aligns across 11 bases. The CDR3 has 18 residues. Germline lookup yields CDR1 KGHSH and CDR2 LQKENI. V shed 3 bases and J 4 bases; nucleotides not matched to a gene: 12. The chain's CDR3 is CASSPTSGSLLRADTQYF. CDR3 bases: TGTGCCAGCTCACCTACTAGCGGGAGTTTATTGAGAGCAGATACGCAGTATTTT.

The chain has TRBV19 and TRBJ1-1, with TRBD1 as a possible D gene (5 bases). CDR1 is LNHDA and CDR2 is SQIVND in the germline V gene (reference sequence). The V end was cut by 6 bases, the J end by 5 bases, with 22 bases between. The CDR3 runs 16 residues. The CDR3 coding sequence is TGTGCCAGTAGAGATCTGTTGGGGACTTTACGTACTGAAGCTTTCTTT. This codes for CASRDLLGTLRTEAFF.

The chain recombines TRBV11-1 with TRBJ2-5; TRBD2 might be the D (6 bases). Germline V lookup: CDR1 SGHAT, CDR2 FQDESV (reference sequence). Trimming removed 5 bases from V and 5 bases from J, with 18 bases in between. This CDR3 is built from 15 residues. The CDR3 region has the DNA TGTGCCAGCAGCCCGCGCGTCCGGGGGTTGGAGACCCAGTACTTC. It specifies CASSPRVRGLETQYF. The full variable domain, rest sourced from reference TRBV11-1 and TRBJ2-5, is EAEVAQSPRYKITEKSQAVAFWCDPISGHATLYWYRQILGQGPELLVQFQDESVVDDSQLPKDRFSAERLKGVDSTLKIQPAELGDSAMYLCASSPRVRGLETQYFGPGTRLLVL.

The chain links TRBV6-5 to TRBJ2-1; tentative D call: TRBD2 (6 bases). Germline V gene data show CDR1 as MNHEY and CDR2 as SVGAGI. V was clipped by 0 bases and J by 9 bases, with 15 bases between them. The CDR3 consists of 15 residues. The DNA of the CDR3 is TGTGCCAGCAGTTACTCGGGCCGGGTGGGAGGTGAGCAGTTCTTC. Amino acid sequence: CASSYSGRVGGEQFF.

The J gene is TRBJ2-7, the V gene TRBV9; tentative D call: TRBD2 (6 bases). This CDR3 contains 15 residues. Germline assignment: CDR1 SGDLS and CDR2 YYNGEE. The V and J ends lost 4 bases and 2 bases respectively, with 16 bases between them. The CDR3 loop reads CASSPRRGTPYEQYF. The CDR3 DNA reads as TGTGCCAGCAGCCCGCGACGGGGGACCCCCTACGAGCAGTACTTC.

This sequence joins TRBV6-5 and TRBJ1-2; 9 bases match TRBD1. Trimming took 2 bases from V and 5 from J; bases not matched to a gene: 6. The CDR3 is 15 amino acids. Germline V gene sequence: CDR1 MNHEY, CDR2 SVGAGI. In DNA form, the CDR3 reads TGTGCCAGCAGTTACATCGCCGACAGGGGGTATGGCTACACCTTC. Translation gives CASSYIADRGYGYTF.